This T cell receptor (beta chain) was documented in a study of tumor-infiltrating lymphocytes in primary liver carcinoma. Findings of the study overall: Relative to tumor region pairs, the tumor-adjacent and tumor-blood pairs showed overlap that was lower.

The authors made TCR beta cDNA from around 500 ng total RNA with a constant-region primer. Three nested multiplex PCR rounds, a slightly modified ARM-PCR, produced the libraries for TCR beta. A C-beta reverse primer and TRBV1-TRBV30 forward primers served in each of the first two PCR rounds, at 10 cycles apiece. TCRdb re-analysed the multiplex PCR reads in MiXCR, keeping a single row per CDR3 protein. The data show some 95,000 distinct CDR3 sequences, about 70% seen once. Points on this clonotype: Its cognate antigen is unknown. At one end, the junction sequence differs from germline, possibly due to a read error.

Between roughly 17 and 30 mg of unsorted bulk tissue served as the source from which RNA and DNA were co-extracted. The CDR3 spans 15 residues. Germline V gene sequence: CDR1 SGHAT, CDR2 FQNNGV. The TCR was taken from a man between 40 and 49 years old with primary liver carcinoma and hepatitis B virus infection. V gene TRBV11-2 combines with J gene TRBJ2-7, with no clear D. Sequencing input: tumor-adjacent normal liver tissue. The CDR3 DNA is TGTGCCAACAGCTTAGGGATTAGCAGTCGGACCGAGCAGTACTTC. The encoded protein is CANSLGISSRTEQYF. Combining the CDR3 with reference TRBV11-2 and TRBJ2-7 gives the whole variable domain EAGVAQSPRYKIIEKRQSVAFWCNPISGHATLYWYQQILGQGPKLLIQFQNNGVVDDSQLPKDRFSAERLKGVDSTLKIQPAKLEDSAVYLCANSLGISSRTEQYFGPGTRLTVT.